This record concerns one T cell receptor (beta chain) sequence. The sample is drawn from a study of blood T cell repertoires in COVID-19. About the research overall: The United States, Italy and Spain were the sources of the acute and convalescent COVID-19 samples.

The Seattle site enrolled patients during active infection and followed them longitudinally. Clones were sequenced by immunoSEQ multiplex PCR, and TCRdb holds only the in-frame ones, with some missing. The sample lists roughly 200,000 clones, approximately 88% seen once, with 7% in the top ten. The receptor was isolated from a woman aged 40 to 49 with COVID-19, enrolled during active disease. The sample comprised peripheral blood.

CDR3 nucleotides: TGTGCCAGTAGTATAGATTCCCGAGAGACCCAGTACTTC. Its protein product is CASSIDSRETQYF. This chain links TRBV19 with TRBJ2-5; unclear D gene. CDR3 size: 13 residues. The germline V gene has CDR1 LNHDA and CDR2 SQIVND (reference sequence). The V end lost 0 bases, the J end lost 4 bases, and 6 bases lay between the germline ends.